The 29 T cell receptor beta chains in this list originate from one sample, sequenced in a study of Graves' ophthalmopathy and Graves' hyperthyroidism. For repertoire sequencing, the TCR beta CDR3 regions were amplified from RNA transcripts. HTBI primers were employed in first-round RT-PCR, then a second-round multiplex PCR followed. TCRdb re-called the multiplex PCR reads through MiXCR, storing one row per CDR3 protein. This sample carries some 160,000 distinct CDR3 sequences, roughly 36% of them seen once, and the ten largest clones take roughly 8.9%. Specimen: peripheral blood. These receptors all stem from a man under 40 with Graves' ophthalmopathy.

The chain carries TRBV6-5 and TRBJ2-7; the D is unclear. Trimming removed 3 bases at V and 0 bases at J, with 9 bases between. The CDR3 contains 14 residues. Germline V gives CDR1 MNHEY, CDR2 SVGAGI. CDR3 protein: CASSYERSSYEQYF. The CDR3 DNA follows: TGTGCCAGCAGTTATGAAAGGAGCTCCTACGAGCAGTACTTC.

This clonotype was counted at least ten times. The genes are TRBV24-1 and TRBJ1-5; the D gene is possibly TRBD1 (5 bases). CDR3 length: 14 residues. The germline gives CDR1 KGHDR, CDR2 SFDVKD. Trimming stripped 1 base from V and 4 bases from J, with 7 bases between. The CDR3 reads CATSDFDSNQPQHF. DNA for the CDR3: TGTGCCACCAGTGATTTCGACAGTAATCAGCCCCAGCATTTT.

This clonotype was detected ten times or more. V gene TRBV6-5 combines with J gene TRBJ2-7; 8 nucleotides line up with TRBD1. J lost 4 bases, V lost 5 bases, and 7 bases had no gene match. Germline loops: CDR1 MNHEY, CDR2 SVGAGI. The CDR3 has 14 amino acids. The chain's CDR3 is CASSTGGDRYEQYF. CDR3 bases: TGTGCCAGCAGTACAGGGGGAGATAGGTACGAGCAGTACTTC.

This sequence joins TRBV15 and TRBJ1-2; 7 bases are shared with TRBD1. CDR1 is LNHNV and CDR2 is YYDKDF in the germline V gene (reference sequence). The CDR3 consists of 14 residues. V lost 8 bases and J lost 3; bases outside the gene matches: 9. CDR3 in DNA: TGTGCCACCGCGACAGGGTTTGTTGACTATGGCTACACCTTC. Amino acid sequence: CATATGFVDYGYTF.

In its sample, this clonotype was seen once. The rearrangement links TRBV29-1 to TRBJ1-2, with a weak D call TRBD1 (6 bases). This CDR3 contains 12 residues. V was cut by 8 bases and J by 6 bases, with 16 bases left in between. Germline lookup yields CDR1 SQVTM and CDR2 ANQGSEA. CDR3 amino acids: CSSAEGVNGYTF. CDR3 DNA: TGCAGCTCCGCGGAGGGGGTCAATGGCTACACCTTC.

This clonotype was seen many times. This chain uses TRBV4-2 with TRBJ1-1, with 7 positions matching TRBD1. With 4 bases clipped from V and 1 base from J, the junction kept 6 bases outside the gene matches. This CDR3 has 15 residues. Germline V lookup: CDR1 LGHNA, CDR2 YNFKEQ. The CDR3 loop reads CASSRKGARNTEAFF. DNA for the CDR3: TGTGCCAGCAGCCGAAAGGGGGCACGGAACACTGAAGCTTTCTTT.

Ten or more counts support this clonotype. This chain uses TRBV11-3 with TRBJ1-2, with 8 bases fitting TRBD1. The germline CDR1 and CDR2 sequences are SGHNT and YENEEA. V was clipped by 5 bases and J by 4 bases; unmatched bases: 6. CDR3 length: 14 residues. Here the CDR3 reads CASSPRTGSYGYTF. The CDR3 region has the DNA TGTGCCAGCAGCCCTCGGACAGGGAGCTATGGCTACACCTTC.

Ten or more counts support this clonotype. This chain connects TRBV12-3 or TRBV12-4 to TRBJ1-2; a weak D match, TRBD1 (5 bases). The CDR3 is 13 residues long. Trimming left V 5 bases short and J 3 bases short, with 10 bases between. The CDR3 sequence: CASSLRVDYGYTF. Written as DNA, the CDR3 is TGTGCCAGCAGTCTCAGGGTGGACTATGGCTACACCTTC.

This clonotype was counted at least ten times. The chain is built from TRBV6-2 or TRBV6-3 and TRBJ1-5, with D tentatively TRBD1 (5 bases). CDR3 length equals 15 residues. Looked up from germline, CDR1 is MNHEY and CDR2 is SVGEGT. V lost 1 base and J 7 bases, leaving 14 bases between the germline ends. As DNA, the CDR3 is TGTGCCAGCAGTTACTGGGGACGGACCCTACAGCCCCAGCATTTT. Translation: CASSYWGRTLQPQHF.

This chain connects TRBV7-4 to TRBJ1-5, with a weak D call TRBD1 (6 bases). Trimming removed 5 bases from V and 7 bases from J, with 21 bases in between. The CDR3 consists of 16 residues. The V gene's germline CDR1 is SGHVT and CDR2 SQSDAQ. This CDR3 is CASSQSRRGRGQPQHF. DNA for the CDR3: TGTGCCAGCAGCCAATCCCGACGGGGGCGCGGGCAGCCCCAGCATTTT.

This clonotype was recorded a few times. The CDR3 loop reads CASSPPPGLAGVWFFAGELFF. DNA of the CDR3: TGTGCCAGCTCACCACCGCCGGGACTAGCGGGAGTGTGGTTTTTCGCCGGGGAGCTGTTTTTT. The rearrangement joins TRBV18 to TRBJ2-2, with TRBD2 matching over 14 bases. With 0 bases clipped from V and 6 bases from J, the junction kept 15 bases outside the gene matches. Germline V gives CDR1 KGHSH, CDR2 LQKENI. There are 21 residues in the CDR3. Full variable domain (remainder filled in from reference TRBV18 and TRBJ2-2): NAGVMQNPRHLVRRRGQEARLRCSPMKGHSHVYWYRQLPEEGLKFMVYLQKENIIDESGMPKERFSAEFPKEGPSILRIQQVVRGDSAAYFCASSPPPGLAGVWFFAGELFFGEGSRLTVL.

This clonotype was picked up a small number of times. The V call is TRBV28, the J call TRBJ2-7; TRBD1 or TRBD2 may be the D gene (5 bases each). This CDR3 is 13 amino acids long. Germline loops: CDR1 MDHEN, CDR2 SYDVKM. V shed 8 bases and J shed 1 base, with 12 bases lying between them. The CDR3 is CASSGTSSYEQYF. In DNA form, the CDR3 reads TGTGCCAGCTCCGGGACGTCATCCTACGAGCAGTACTTC.

This clonotype was picked up many times. The gene calls are TRBV7-8 and TRBJ2-5; 8 bases line up with TRBD2. With V trimmed by 4 bases and J by 5 bases, 3 bases remained unmatched. This CDR3 comprises 13 residues. CDR1 SGHVS and CDR2 FQNEAQ come from the germline V gene. This CDR3 reads CASSSGLGETQYF. CDR3 sequence (DNA): TGTGCCAGCAGCTCGGGACTAGGGGAGACCCAGTACTTC. The full variable domain, in which reference TRBV7-8 and TRBJ2-5 provide the parts outside the CDR3, is GAGVSQSPRYKVAKRGQDVALRCDPISGHVSLFWYQQALGQGPEFLTYFQNEAQLDKSGLPSDRFFAERPEGSVSTLKIQRTQQEDSAVYLCASSSGLGETQYFGPGTRLLVL.

CDR3 nucleotide sequence: TGTGCCAGCAGCTCAACCGTTATCGGGGAGCTGTTTTTT. Translating it yields CASSSTVIGELFF. This chain links TRBV7-2 with TRBJ2-2; D remains ambiguous. Trimming left V 4 bases short and J 7 bases short, with 10 bases between. The CDR3 has 13 amino acids. The V gene's germline CDR1 is SGHTA and CDR2 FQGNSA.

At least ten counts were recorded for this clonotype. Given the absence of the conserved phenylalanine or tryptophan at the CDR3 end, a read error is likely. No DNA is shown, since the ends of the CDR3 on it are uncertain; the CDR3 is the one TCRdb lists. J is TRBJ2-5 and V is TRBV10-3; the table's D call, TRBD2, has no DNA check behind it. The CDR3 is made up of 14 amino acids, end residues included. Germline CDR1 and CDR2: ENHRY and SYGVKD. CDR3 sequence reads: CAISALGQYQDTFL.

The chain uses TRBV28 and TRBJ2-4; D tentatively reads TRBD1 or TRBD2 (5 bases each). CDR3 length equals 14 residues. V dropped 4 bases and J dropped 2 bases, with 9 bases sitting between them. Per the germline V gene, CDR1 is MDHEN and CDR2 is SYDVKM. CDR3 protein: CASSSGTPKNIQYF. For the CDR3, the DNA is TGTGCCAGCAGTTCAGGGACCCCCAAAAACATTCAGTACTTC.

V is TRBV19 and J is TRBJ1-1; tentative D call: TRBD1 (5 bases). Per germline, CDR1 LNHDA and CDR2 SQIVND (reference sequence). This CDR3 spans 14 amino acids. Trimming removed 7 bases from V and 1 base from J, with 13 bases in between. The CDR3 DNA sequence: TGTGCCAGTAATAAGGGACGGACGAACACTGAAGCTTTCTTT. It specifies CASNKGRTNTEAFF.

V gene TRBV28 combines with J gene TRBJ2-4; no definite D call. Looked up from germline, CDR1 is MDHEN and CDR2 is SYDVKM. Trimming left V 5 bases short and J 0 bases short, with 17 bases between. This CDR3 has 17 amino acids. As DNA, the CDR3 is TGTGCCAGCAGTCCACTGGACGGCTTACTAGCCAAAAACATTCAGTACTTC. This gives the protein CASSPLDGLLAKNIQYF.

This clonotype was seen repeatedly, ten times or more. The J gene is TRBJ2-5, the V gene TRBV11-2; TRBD2 agrees at 14 bases. V lost 4 bases to trimming and J lost 5 bases; unmatched junction nucleotides: 12. CDR3 length: 18 residues. Germline V CDR1 and CDR2: SGHAT, FQNNGV. The CDR3 DNA sequence: TGTGCCAGCAGCTCGCGGAGGGGACTAGCGGGAGTAGTGGAGACCCAGTACTTC. Residues: CASSSRRGLAGVVETQYF.

This clonotype was counted ten times or more. The V and J genes are TRBV29-1 and TRBJ2-7, with TRBD2 matching 8 bases. CDR1 is SQVTM and CDR2 is ANQGSEA in the germline V gene. This CDR3 has 14 amino acids. In nucleotides, the CDR3 is TGCACCAGCCGGCCCGGGACTAGTGACAACGAGCAGTACTTC. Encoded protein: CTSRPGTSDNEQYF.

This clonotype was counted at least ten times. The chain recombines TRBV10-3 with TRBJ2-6; D gene ambiguous. CDR3 length equals 17 residues. The V end lost 6 bases, the J end lost 2 bases, and 17 bases lay between the germline ends. Germline assignment: CDR1 ENHRY and CDR2 SYGVKD. The CDR3 sequence is CAISDRAVGTGANVLTF. In DNA, the CDR3 is TGTGCCATCAGCGACCGGGCCGTCGGTACTGGGGCCAACGTCCTGACTTTC.

The CDR3 loop is CASSFFGETQYF. The CDR3 bases are TGTGCCAGCAGTTTCTTCGGGGAGACCCAGTACTTC. V usage is TRBV12-3 or TRBV12-4 and J usage is TRBJ2-7; D is unclear. The DNA end lines up better with TRBJ2-5; the J call may be wrong. The CDR3 runs to 12 residues.

The chain combines TRBV6-1 with TRBJ1-1; D is ambiguous. Germline assignment: CDR1 MNHNS and CDR2 SASEGT. V was pared by 4 bases and J by 0 bases, with 12 bases between. CDR3 size: 15 residues. The CDR3 region is CASSVAKRMNTEAFF. The CDR3 coding sequence is TGTGCCAGCAGTGTAGCCAAAAGGATGAACACTGAAGCTTTCTTT.

The chain links TRBV30 to TRBJ1-2; 9 bases line up with TRBD1. Unmatched junction bases numbered 0, after V lost 5 bases and J lost 5 bases. This CDR3 is built from 11 residues. Germline V gene lookup returns CDR1 GTSNPN and CDR2 SVGIG (reference sequence). The CDR3 DNA reads as TGTGCCTGGGACAGGGGGTATGGCTACACCTTC. Its translation: CAWDRGYGYTF.

This clonotype was found many times. The chain's CDR3 is CASSEFGTVHGYTF. In DNA, the CDR3 is TGTGCCAGCAGTGAATTTGGGACAGTTCATGGCTACACCTTC. This rearrangement joins TRBV25-1 to TRBJ1-2, with 7 positions matching TRBD1. The CDR3 extends over 14 amino acids. The V segment lost 1 base and the J segment 6 bases; nucleotides outside the gene matches: 5. CDR1 is MGHDK and CDR2 is SYGVNS in the germline V gene.

J is TRBJ2-7 and V is TRBV12-5; D remains ambiguous. The CDR3 runs to 14 residues. The germline V gene encodes CDR1 LGHNT and CDR2 FRNRAP. V was trimmed by 1 base and J by 2 bases, leaving 9 bases between them. CDR3 coding DNA: TGTGCTAGTGGTTTGGCCGGGCCAGCCTACGAGCAGTACTTC. This translates into CASGLAGPAYEQYF.

V gene TRBV6-5 combines with J gene TRBJ1-6; D is uncertain. V gave up 4 bases and J gave up 6 bases, with 1 base separating them. This CDR3 has 11 amino acids. Germline V gives CDR1 MNHEY, CDR2 SVGAGI. As DNA, the CDR3 is TGTGCCAGCAGTTTTAATTCACCCCTCCACTTT. The encoded protein is CASSFNSPLHF.

In this sample, this clonotype turned up a few times. This rearrangement joins TRBV10-3 to TRBJ2-7; 8 nucleotides align to TRBD2. The germline CDR1 and CDR2 sequences are ENHRY and SYGVKD. J gave up 2 bases and V 9 bases, and 3 bases lay outside the gene matches. There are 12 residues in the CDR3. The CDR3 spells CAISGITYEQYF. The DNA for the CDR3 is TGTGCCATTAGCGGGATTACCTACGAGCAGTACTTC.

This clonotype has at least ten counts. The rearrangement joins TRBV7-8 to TRBJ1-3, with D perhaps matching TRBD1 (5 bases). V was pared by 7 bases and J by 4 bases, with 8 bases between. The CDR3 is 12 amino acids. Per the germline V gene, CDR1 is SGHVS and CDR2 is FQNEAQ. CDR3 nucleotides: TGTGCCAGCAACGGGGGAGGAAACACCATATATTTT. The encoded protein is CASNGGGNTIYF. Supplemented by reference TRBV7-8 and TRBJ1-3, the full variable domain reads GAGVSQSPRYKVAKRGQDVALRCDPISGHVSLFWYQQALGQGPEFLTYFQNEAQLDKSGLPSDRFFAERPEGSVSTLKIQRTQQEDSAVYLCASNGGGNTIYFGEGSWLTVV.